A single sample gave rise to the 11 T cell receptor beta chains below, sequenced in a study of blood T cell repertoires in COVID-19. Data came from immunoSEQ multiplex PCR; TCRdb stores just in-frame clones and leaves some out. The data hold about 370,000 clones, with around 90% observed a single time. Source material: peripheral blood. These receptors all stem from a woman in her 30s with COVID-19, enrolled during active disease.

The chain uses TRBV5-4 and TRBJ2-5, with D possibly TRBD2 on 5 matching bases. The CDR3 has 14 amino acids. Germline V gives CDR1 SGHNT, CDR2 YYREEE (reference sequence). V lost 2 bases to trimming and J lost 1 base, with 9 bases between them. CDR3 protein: CASSFPAAQETQYF. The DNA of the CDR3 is TGTGCCAGCAGCTTCCCAGCGGCCCAAGAGACCCAGTACTTC.

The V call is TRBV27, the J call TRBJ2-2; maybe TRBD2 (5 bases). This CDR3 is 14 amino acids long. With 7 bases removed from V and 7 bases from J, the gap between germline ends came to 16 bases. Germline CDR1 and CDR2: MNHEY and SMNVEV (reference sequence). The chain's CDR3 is CASTWVQAGGELFF. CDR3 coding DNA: TGTGCCAGCACCTGGGTTCAGGCGGGCGGGGAGCTGTTTTTT.

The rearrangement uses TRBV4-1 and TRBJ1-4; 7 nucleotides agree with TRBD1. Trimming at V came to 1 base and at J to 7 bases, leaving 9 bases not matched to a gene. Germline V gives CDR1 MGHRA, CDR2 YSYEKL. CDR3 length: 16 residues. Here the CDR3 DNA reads TGCGCCAGCAGCCAAGGTCGACAGGGAGGATTTGAAAAACTGTTTTTT. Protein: CASSQGRQGGFEKLFF.

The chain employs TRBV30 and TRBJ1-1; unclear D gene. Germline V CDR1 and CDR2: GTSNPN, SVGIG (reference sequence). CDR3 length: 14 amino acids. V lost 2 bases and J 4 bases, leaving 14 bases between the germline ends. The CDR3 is CAWSPGRRSTEAFF. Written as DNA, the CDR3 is TGTGCCTGGAGTCCTGGCAGAAGAAGCACTGAAGCTTTCTTT.

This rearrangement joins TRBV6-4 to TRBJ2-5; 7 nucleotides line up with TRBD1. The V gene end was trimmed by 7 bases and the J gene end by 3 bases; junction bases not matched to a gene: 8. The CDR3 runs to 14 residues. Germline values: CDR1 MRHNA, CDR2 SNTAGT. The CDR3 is CASIPQGSEETQYF. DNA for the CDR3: TGTGCCAGCATACCACAGGGGTCAGAAGAGACCCAGTACTTC.

DNA for the CDR3: TGCGCCAGCAGCCCGGACCCGACAGCCACCTCTGGAAACACCATATATTTT. Translating gives CASSPDPTATSGNTIYF. The chain joins TRBV5-1 to TRBJ1-3; maybe TRBD1 (5 bases). V lost 4 bases, J lost 0 bases, and 17 bases lay in between. Germline values: CDR1 SGHRS, CDR2 YFSETQ. This CDR3 comprises 17 residues. Full variable domain (missing parts from reference TRBV5-1 and TRBJ1-3): KAGVTQTPRYLIKTRGQQVTLSCSPISGHRSVSWYQQTPGQGLQFLFEYFSETQRNKGNFPGRFSGRQFSNSRSEMNVSTLELGDSALYLCASSPDPTATSGNTIYFGEGSWLTVV.

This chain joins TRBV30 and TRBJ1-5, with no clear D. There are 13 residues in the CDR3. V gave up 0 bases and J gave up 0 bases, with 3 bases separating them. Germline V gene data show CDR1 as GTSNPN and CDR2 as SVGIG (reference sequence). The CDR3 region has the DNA TGTGCCTGGAGTGTACTTAGCAATCAGCCCCAGCATTTT. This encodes CAWSVLSNQPQHF. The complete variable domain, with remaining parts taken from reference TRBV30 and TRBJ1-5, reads SQTIHQWPATLVQPVGSPLSLECTVEGTSNPNLYWYRQAAGRGLQLLFYSVGIGQISSEVPQNLSASRPQDRQFILSSKKLLLSDSGFYLCAWSVLSNQPQHFGDGTRLSIL.

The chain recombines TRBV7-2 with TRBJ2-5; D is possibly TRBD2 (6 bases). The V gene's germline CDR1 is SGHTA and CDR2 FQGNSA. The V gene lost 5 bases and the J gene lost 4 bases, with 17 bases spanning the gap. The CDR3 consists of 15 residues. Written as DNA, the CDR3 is TGTGCCAGCAGCCCCGGGGGAGGTGTTTTAGAGACCCAGTACTTC. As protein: CASSPGGGVLETQYF. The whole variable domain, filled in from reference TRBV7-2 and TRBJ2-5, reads GAGVSQSPSNKVTEKGKDVELRCDPISGHTALYWYRQSLGQGLEFLIYFQGNSAPDKSGLPSDRFSAERTGGSVSTLTIQRTQQEDSAVYLCASSPGGGVLETQYFGPGTRLLVL.

CDR3 in amino acids: CASNAGQGMNIQYF. The CDR3 bases are TGTGCCAGCAACGCGGGACAGGGTATGAACATTCAGTACTTC. This chain links TRBV5-6 with TRBJ2-4, with 9 bases that match TRBD1. The CDR3 has 14 amino acids. Germline CDR1 and CDR2: SGHDT and YYEEEE. V gave up 6 bases and J gave up 7 bases; unmatched junction bases: 8.

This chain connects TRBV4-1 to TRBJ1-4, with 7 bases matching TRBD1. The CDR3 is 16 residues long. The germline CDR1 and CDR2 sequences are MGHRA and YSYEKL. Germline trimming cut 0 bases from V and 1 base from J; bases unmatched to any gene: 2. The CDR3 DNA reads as TGCGCCAGCAGCCAAGAACACAGGGGAACTAATGAAAAACTGTTTTTT. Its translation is CASSQEHRGTNEKLFF.

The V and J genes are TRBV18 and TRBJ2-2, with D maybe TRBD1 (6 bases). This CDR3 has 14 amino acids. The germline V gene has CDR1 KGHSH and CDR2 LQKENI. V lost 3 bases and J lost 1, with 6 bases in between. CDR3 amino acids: CASSPGQNTGELFF. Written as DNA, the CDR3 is TGTGCCAGCTCACCGGGACAGAACACCGGGGAGCTGTTTTTT.